This is a list of T cell receptor beta chains from one sample in a study of OX40 agonist ivuxolimab in advanced cancers. TCRdb's table, derived via immunoSEQ multiplex PCR, lists solely in-frame clones and lacks some. Found here are 55,000 to 70,000 clones, just under 85% of them singletons; the top ten hold 3.7%. Specimen: CD4+ or CD8+ T cells sorted from blood, collected in a trial of the OX40 agonist ivuxolimab. The receptors come from an adult with an advanced solid tumor such as melanoma, head and neck, liver or kidney cancer. Each CDR3 is given with its conserved first and last residue. A D gene is named only where the DNA matches it firmly. Rows may omit the clone size; those that give it use once, few, many or a size class.

j_call d_call v_call clone_size cdr3_aa cdr3_nt
TRBJ1-6 NA TRBV7-2 NA CASSLSSQASPLHF TGTGCCAGCAGCTTATCGTCCCAGGCTTCACCCCTCCACTTT
TRBJ2-3 NA TRBV25-1 NA CASKAPHGTQYF TGTGCCAGCAAGGCGCCTCATGGTACGCAGTATTTT
TRBJ2-4 TRBD1 TRBV2 NA CAALGQAQPTKNIQYF TGTGCTGCACTGGGACAGGCACAACCGACTAAAAACATTCAGTACTTC
TRBJ2-7 TRBD1 TRBV19 NA CASSPTGGPYEQYF TGTGCCAGTAGTCCGACAGGGGGGCCCTACGAGCAGTACTTC
TRBJ1-1 NA TRBV21-1 NA CASSNCVGCYTEAFF TGTGCCAGCAGCAATTGTGTGGGTTGTTACACTGAAGCTTTCTTT
TRBJ2-1 TRBD1 TRBV7-2 once CASLLRGHVSEQFF TGTGCCAGCCTACTTAGGGGGCACGTCAGTGAGCAGTTCTTC
TRBJ1-1 NA TRBV7-3 NA CASSLRGVGTEAFF TGTGCCAGCAGCTTAAGGGGCGTGGGCACTGAAGCTTTCTTT
TRBJ2-1 NA TRBV9 few CASSVEGGGNEQFF TGTGCCAGCAGCGTAGAAGGAGGGGGGAATGAGCAGTTCTTC
TRBJ2-7 TRBD2 TRBV19 NA CASSIRLAAYEQYF TGTGCCAGTAGTATCCGCCTAGCGGCTTACGAGCAGTACTTC
TRBJ2-7 NA TRBV28 NA CASTLRHQTYEQYF TGTGCCAGCACCCTAAGGCACCAAACCTACGAGCAGTACTTC
TRBJ1-6 NA TRBV4-3 NA CASSQDGSLSPLHF TGCGCCAGCAGCCAAGACGGATCCCTTTCACCCCTCCACTTT
TRBJ2-7 NA TRBV6-6 NA CASSTLGRDEEQYF TGTGCCAGCAGTACCCTTGGGAGAGACGAGGAGCAGTACTTC
TRBJ1-1 NA TRBV14 NA CASSQDVGYGAEAFF TGTGCCAGCAGCCAAGATGTTGGGTATGGGGCTGAAGCTTTCTTT
TRBJ1-5 NA TRBV4-2 many CASSQGGYSNQPQHF TGTGCCAGCAGCCAAGGCGGTTATAGCAATCAGCCCCAGCATTTT
TRBJ1-5 NA TRBV7-3 NA CASIYAISPVQHF TGTGCCAGCATCTATGCTATCAGCCCCGTGCAGCATTTT
TRBJ2-5 TRBD1 TRBV10-3 NA CAISVGQGAGETQYF TGTGCCATCAGTGTCGGACAGGGGGCAGGGGAGACCCAGTACTTC
TRBJ1-5 NA TRBV28 NA CASSLAGSNQPQHF TGTGCCAGCAGTTTAGCGGGGAGCAATCAGCCCCAGCATTTT
TRBJ1-1 NA TRBV4-1 NA CASSQGRPDVQAFF TGCGCCAGCAGCCAAGGACGGCCGGACGTTCAAGCTTTCTTT
TRBJ1-5 NA TRBV6-5 NA CASSQQGSNQPQHF TGTGCCAGCAGCCAACAGGGTAGCAATCAGCCCCAGCATTTT
TRBJ1-2 NA TRBV11-2 NA CASSSRRPTNYGYTF TGTGCCAGCAGCTCCCGTAGGCCAACTAACTATGGCTACACCTTC
TRBJ2-1 NA TRBV7-9 NA CASSPQPSLYNEQFF TGTGCCAGCAGCCCCCAGCCATCCTTGTACAATGAGCAGTTCTTC
TRBJ1-6 NA TRBV28 NA CASRSGTLYNSPLHF TGTGCCAGCAGATCTGGGACGCTTTATAATTCACCCCTCCACTTT
TRBJ2-1 NA TRBV6-1 NA CASSTITDNEQFF TGTGCCAGCAGTACAATAACGGACAATGAGCAGTTCTTC
TRBJ1-1 NA TRBV7-6 NA CASRAPDGPWDTEAFF TGTGCCAGCAGGGCCCCGGACGGACCCTGGGACACTGAAGCTTTCTTT
TRBJ2-1 TRBD2 TRBV10-2 NA CASSPGLAGNNEQFF TGCGCCAGCAGTCCGGGACTAGCGGGCAACAATGAGCAGTTCTTC
TRBJ1-2 NA TRBV6-5 few CASSYGQNYGGYTF TGTGCCAGCAGTTACGGTCAGAACTATGGTGGCTACACCTTC
TRBJ2-1 TRBD2 TRBV15 NA CASLAEPYNEQFF TGTGCCTCGCTAGCGGAGCCCTACAATGAGCAGTTCTTC
TRBJ2-3 NA TRBV7-9 NA CASSLEADTQYF TGTGCCAGCAGCTTAGAGGCAGATACGCAGTATTTT
TRBJ1-2 NA TRBV6-5 NA CASSYGGGYGYTF TGTGCCAGCAGTTACGGGGGGGGCTATGGCTACACCTTC
TRBJ2-7 NA TRBV28 NA CASTRLGGDGEQYF TGTGCCAGCACCAGATTAGGGGGGGATGGAGAGCAGTACTTC
TRBJ2-7 TRBD2 TRBV28 NA CASTLAGDEQYF TGTGCCAGCACTCTAGCGGGAGATGAGCAGTACTTC
TRBJ1-2 NA TRBV11-2 NA CASSPLVRGGSGGYTF TGTGCCAGCAGCCCTCTGGTCCGGGGGGGCTCCGGAGGCTACACCTTC
TRBJ1-1 TRBD1 TRBV11-2 NA CASRDRRRGGTEAFF TGTGCCAGTAGGGACAGGCGACGCGGAGGGACTGAAGCTTTCTTT
TRBJ1-2 TRBD1 TRBV28 NA CASRTGIGGYTF TGTGCCAGCAGGACAGGGATAGGTGGCTACACCTTC
TRBJ2-1 TRBD2 TRBV11-1 NA CASRGLAGVYNEQFF TGTGCCAGCAGAGGACTAGCGGGAGTCTACAATGAGCAGTTCTTC
TRBJ2-7 NA TRBV4-3 NA CASSQDRSSYEQYF TGCGCCAGCAGCCAAGACAGGAGCTCCTACGAGCAGTACTTC
TRBJ1-2 NA TRBV4-2 NA CASSQDGGAGYTF TGTGCCAGCAGCCAAGACGGGGGTGCTGGCTACACCTTC
TRBJ1-1 NA TRBV2 NA CASSEAVSWNTEAFF TGTGCCAGCAGTGAAGCCGTTAGTTGGAACACTGAAGCTTTCTTT
TRBJ2-1 NA TRBV5-5 NA CASSPEPLRVGGLEDEQFF TGTGCCAGCAGCCCCGAACCGCTCAGGGTCGGAGGTCTTGAAGATGAGCAGTTCTTC
TRBJ2-3 NA TRBV19 NA CASSIGARTSTDTQYF TGTGCCAGTAGTATAGGGGCCAGAACTAGCACAGATACGCAGTATTTT
TRBJ2-7 NA TRBV4-1 NA CASSQGAVGSYEQYF TGCGCCAGCAGCCAAGGGGCTGTGGGCTCCTACGAGCAGTACTTC
TRBJ2-7 NA TRBV28 NA CASSLPGKPYEQYF TGTGCCAGCAGTTTACCCGGGAAGCCCTACGAGCAGTACTTC
TRBJ2-2 NA TRBV11-1 NA CASSVSGYGGTGELFF TGTGCCAGCAGCGTCTCCGGCTACGGGGGAACCGGGGAGCTGTTTTTT
TRBJ1-5 NA TRBV19 NA CATKRGVNQPQHF TGTGCCACCAAGCGGGGGGTCAATCAGCCCCAGCATTTT
TRBJ1-5 NA TRBV4-2 NA CASSQVLQGRSNQPQHF TGTGCCAGCAGCCAGGTTCTACAGGGCCGGAGCAATCAGCCCCAGCATTTT
TRBJ2-5 NA TRBV4-1 NA CASSQGALGGPVQETQYF TGCGCCAGCAGCCAAGGTGCCCTAGGCGGGCCGGTCCAAGAGACCCAGTACTTC
TRBJ2-1 TRBD2 TRBV10-2 NA CASSDSSGVSAQFF TGCGCCAGCAGTGATTCTAGCGGAGTATCGGCGCAGTTCTTC